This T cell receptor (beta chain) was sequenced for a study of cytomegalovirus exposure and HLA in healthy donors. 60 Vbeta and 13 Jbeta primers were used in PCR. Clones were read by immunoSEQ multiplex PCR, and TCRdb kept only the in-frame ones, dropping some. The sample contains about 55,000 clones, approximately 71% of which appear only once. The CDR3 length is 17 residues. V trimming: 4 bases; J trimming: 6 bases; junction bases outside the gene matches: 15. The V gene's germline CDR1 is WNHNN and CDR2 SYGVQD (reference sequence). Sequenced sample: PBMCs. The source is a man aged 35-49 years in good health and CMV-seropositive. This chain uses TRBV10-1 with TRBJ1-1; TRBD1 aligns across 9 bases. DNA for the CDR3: TGCGCCAGCAGTGGACGTCCCGGGACAGGGAAAGTGGCTGAAGCTTTCTTT. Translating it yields CASSGRPGTGKVAEAFF.